This T cell receptor beta chain derives from a study of T cell changes during pregnancy in multiple sclerosis. This clone was observed once. Profiled with immunoSEQ multiplex PCR; TCRdb holds only in-frame clones, not every one. The data show approximately 65,000 clones, with approximately 92% seen just once and 3% to 3.5% held by the top ten. V trimming: 4 bases; J trimming: 3 bases; junction bases outside the gene matches: 6. Germline CDR1 GTSNPN, CDR2 SVGIG (reference sequence). This CDR3 region has 13 residues. V usage is TRBV30 and J usage is TRBJ2-7; the match to TRBD1 covers 7 bases. The source material was CD8+ T cells from peripheral blood mononuclear cells, sampled in the third trimester of pregnancy. The TCR originated in a female donor in good health, enrolled as a control in a pregnancy study. The CDR3 bases are TGTGCCTGGATCTCCGGGACAGACTACGAGCAGTACTTC. It translates to CAWISGTDYEQYF. The variable domain in full, with the rest retrieved from reference TRBV30 and TRBJ2-7, is SQTIHQWPATLVQPVGSPLSLECTVEGTSNPNLYWYRQAAGRGLQLLFYSVGIGQISSEVPQNLSASRPQDRQFILSSKKLLLSDSGFYLCAWISGTDYEQYFGPGTRLTVT.